Listed here are 16 T cell receptor beta chains from one sample, sequenced in a study of cytomegalovirus exposure and HLA in healthy donors. The PCR ran on 60 Vbeta and 13 Jbeta primers. Repertoires were generated with immunoSEQ multiplex PCR, while TCRdb's copy carries only in-frame clones and drops some. The table has some 220,000 clones, 80% to 90% seen once. Sequencing was done on a sample of PBMCs. The receptor source for this set is a girl aged 2-10 years in good health and CMV-seronegative.

The V call is TRBV5-1, the J call TRBJ2-5; 7 bases match TRBD1. The CDR3 spans 13 residues. From germline, CDR1 is SGHRS and CDR2 YFSETQ. V shed 6 bases and J 4 bases; nucleotides not matched to a gene: 6. The CDR3: CASTKNRGETQYF. CDR3 sequence (DNA): TGCGCCAGCACGAAAAACAGGGGAGAGACCCAGTACTTC.

The chain recombines TRBV5-1 with TRBJ1-1, with D possibly TRBD1 on 6 matching bases. V lost 4 bases to trimming and J lost 8 bases, with 15 bases between them. The germline V gene has CDR1 SGHRS and CDR2 YFSETQ. The CDR3 loop spans 13 amino acids. The CDR3 DNA sequence: TGCGCCAGCAGCGGAAGACAGGCGCGAGAAGCTTTCTTT. It codes for CASSGRQAREAFF. The variable domain in full, completed from reference TRBV5-1 and TRBJ1-1, reads KAGVTQTPRYLIKTRGQQVTLSCSPISGHRSVSWYQQTPGQGLQFLFEYFSETQRNKGNFPGRFSGRQFSNSRSEMNVSTLELGDSALYLCASSGRQAREAFFGQGTRLTVV.

This clone was seen a few times. The chain links TRBV6-5 to TRBJ2-2; D is possibly TRBD2 (5 bases). Germline values: CDR1 MNHEY, CDR2 SVGAGI. V gave up 9 bases and J gave up 6 bases, with 11 bases separating them. The CDR3 sequence is 12 residues long. This chain's CDR3 is CASGRGAGELFF. The DNA for the CDR3 is TGTGCCAGTGGTCGGGGTGCCGGGGAGCTGTTTTTT.

Remarks on this clone: Other DNA sequences in the same sample also yield this CDR3. The genes are TRBV20-1 and TRBJ2-3; D gene ambiguous. Germline V gene data show CDR1 as DFQATT and CDR2 as SNEGSKA (reference sequence). V gave up 6 bases and J gave up 5 bases, with 9 bases separating them. The CDR3 spans 11 residues. The CDR3 bases are TGCAGTGCCCCTGTCGGAGATACGCAGTATTTT. Protein: CSAPVGDTQYF.

The table lists this clone with a count of one. The chain is built from TRBV5-6 and TRBJ1-6; maybe TRBD1 (6 bases). From germline, CDR1 is SGHDT and CDR2 YYEEEE. V dropped 1 base and J dropped 6 bases, with 11 bases sitting between them. This CDR3 is 15 amino acids long. CDR3 protein: CASSLYNRANSPLHF. For the CDR3, the DNA is TGTGCCAGCAGCTTGTATAACAGGGCTAATTCACCCCTCCACTTT. The complete variable domain, with remaining parts taken from reference TRBV5-6 and TRBJ1-6, reads DAGVTQSPTHLIKTRGQQVTLRCSPKSGHDTVSWYQQALGQGPQFIFQYYEEEERQRGNFPDRFSGHQFPNYSSELNVNALLLGDSALYLCASSLYNRANSPLHFGNGTRLTVT.

This clone was seen a handful of times. The CDR3: CASSLLLRTSRHTGELFF. The CDR3 region has the DNA TGTGCCAGCAGCTTACTATTACGGACTAGCAGGCACACCGGGGAGCTGTTTTTT. This chain connects TRBV7-9 to TRBJ2-2; TRBD2 matches at 8 bases. CDR1 is SEHNR and CDR2 is FQNEAQ in the germline V gene (reference sequence). This CDR3 contains 18 residues. The trim removed 2 bases at V and 3 bases at J, leaving 11 bases unmatched.

The chain is built from TRBV6-6 and TRBJ1-5, with TRBD1 matching 7 bases. In germline, CDR1 is MNHNY, CDR2 SVGAGI (reference sequence). The CDR3 has 13 amino acids. Trimming cost V 2 bases and J 7 bases; bases outside gene matches: 2. CDR3 in DNA: TGTGCCAGCAGTTACGACAGGGCCCAGCCCCAGCATTTT. It specifies CASSYDRAQPQHF.

This clone has only a few counts. This chain's CDR3 is CASSREGLAKNIQYF. The CDR3 DNA is TGTGCCAGCAGCCGAGAGGGCCTAGCCAAAAACATTCAGTACTTC. The chain combines TRBV27 with TRBJ2-4; weak D call: TRBD2 (5 bases). V was shortened by 6 bases and J by 0 bases, with 12 bases between the two germline ends. Germline CDR1 and CDR2: MNHEY and SMNVEV (reference sequence). CDR3 length equals 15 residues.

J is TRBJ2-7 and V is TRBV6-5; 9 nucleotides line up with TRBD2. The CDR3 has 14 amino acids. Per the germline V gene, CDR1 is MNHEY and CDR2 is SVGAGI. V dropped 2 bases and J dropped 6; count of bases not matched to a gene: 5. The CDR3 reads CASSYGAGGLEQYF. Written as DNA, the CDR3 is TGTGCCAGCAGTTACGGTGCGGGGGGGCTCGAGCAGTACTTC.

The CDR3 nucleotides read TGTGCCAGCAGTGAAGCGGCGGGACAGGAGTATGGCTACACCTTC. This gives the protein CASSEAAGQEYGYTF. This sequence joins TRBV6-1 and TRBJ1-2, with 8 bases lining up with TRBD1. Trimming cost V 0 bases and J 5 bases; bases outside gene matches: 5. The CDR3 is made up of 15 amino acids. From germline, CDR1 is MNHNS and CDR2 SASEGT.

This rearrangement joins TRBV15 to TRBJ2-1; no definite D call. V lost 4 bases, J lost 8 bases, and 12 bases lay in between. The CDR3 sequence is 13 residues long. CDR1 LNHNV and CDR2 YYDKDF come from the germline V gene (reference sequence). The CDR3 DNA sequence: TGTGCCACCAGCAAAACTACCGAGTATGAGCAGTTCTTC. Translating it yields CATSKTTEYEQFF. Looking up the rest from reference TRBV15 and TRBJ2-1 gives the full variable domain: DAMVIQNPRYQVTQFGKPVTLSCSQTLNHNVMYWYQQKSSQAPKLLFHYYDKDFNNEADTPDNFQSRRPNTSFCFLDIRSPGLGDTAMYLCATSKTTEYEQFFGPGTRLTVL.

This clone turned up a few times. The V gene is TRBV10-2, the J gene TRBJ2-7, with D maybe TRBD2 (6 bases). Trimming removed 3 bases at V and 4 bases at J, with 13 bases between. The CDR3 extends over 14 amino acids. Germline CDR1 and CDR2: WSHSY and SAAADI. The chain's CDR3 is CASSDGGNGYEQYF. The CDR3 DNA is TGCGCCAGCAGTGATGGGGGGAATGGATACGAGCAGTACTTC.

The chain couples TRBV2 to TRBJ2-7; maybe TRBD1 (6 bases). The germline CDR1 and CDR2 sequences are SNHLY and FYNNEI. V lost 11 bases to trimming and J lost 4 bases, with 12 bases between them. This CDR3 has 11 amino acids. CDR3 in amino acids: CASQGGYEQYF. For the CDR3, the DNA is TGTGCCTCCCAAGGGGGATACGAGCAGTACTTC.

This rearrangement joins TRBV27 to TRBJ2-5; 10 nucleotides agree with TRBD1. The J call is uncertain, as TRBJ2-7 better fits the DNA end. Per the germline V gene, CDR1 is MNHEY and CDR2 is SMNVEV (reference sequence). CDR3 length equals 17 residues. In DNA, the CDR3 is TGTGCCAGCAGGAGGGACAGGGGTTCGGAGGCGATTTACGAGCAGTACTTC. Translated, it gives CASRRDRGSEAIYEQYF.

The chain carries TRBV5-4 and TRBJ2-7; 10 positions agree with TRBD2. J gave up 2 bases and V 4 bases, and 3 bases lay outside the gene matches. CDR3 size: 14 residues. Germline lookup yields CDR1 SGHNT and CDR2 YYREEE (reference sequence). CDR3 region: CASSKAGGAYEQYF. The CDR3 DNA reads as TGTGCCAGCAGCAAAGCGGGAGGGGCCTACGAGCAGTACTTC.

The chain uses TRBV6-6 and TRBJ2-1; 7 bases agree with TRBD2. Trimming took 3 bases from V and 3 from J; bases not matched to a gene: 5. Germline lookup yields CDR1 MNHNY and CDR2 SVGAGI (reference sequence). CDR3 size: 15 residues. The CDR3 sequence is CASSYETSSYNEQFF. CDR3 in DNA: TGTGCCAGCAGTTATGAGACTAGCAGCTACAATGAGCAGTTCTTC.